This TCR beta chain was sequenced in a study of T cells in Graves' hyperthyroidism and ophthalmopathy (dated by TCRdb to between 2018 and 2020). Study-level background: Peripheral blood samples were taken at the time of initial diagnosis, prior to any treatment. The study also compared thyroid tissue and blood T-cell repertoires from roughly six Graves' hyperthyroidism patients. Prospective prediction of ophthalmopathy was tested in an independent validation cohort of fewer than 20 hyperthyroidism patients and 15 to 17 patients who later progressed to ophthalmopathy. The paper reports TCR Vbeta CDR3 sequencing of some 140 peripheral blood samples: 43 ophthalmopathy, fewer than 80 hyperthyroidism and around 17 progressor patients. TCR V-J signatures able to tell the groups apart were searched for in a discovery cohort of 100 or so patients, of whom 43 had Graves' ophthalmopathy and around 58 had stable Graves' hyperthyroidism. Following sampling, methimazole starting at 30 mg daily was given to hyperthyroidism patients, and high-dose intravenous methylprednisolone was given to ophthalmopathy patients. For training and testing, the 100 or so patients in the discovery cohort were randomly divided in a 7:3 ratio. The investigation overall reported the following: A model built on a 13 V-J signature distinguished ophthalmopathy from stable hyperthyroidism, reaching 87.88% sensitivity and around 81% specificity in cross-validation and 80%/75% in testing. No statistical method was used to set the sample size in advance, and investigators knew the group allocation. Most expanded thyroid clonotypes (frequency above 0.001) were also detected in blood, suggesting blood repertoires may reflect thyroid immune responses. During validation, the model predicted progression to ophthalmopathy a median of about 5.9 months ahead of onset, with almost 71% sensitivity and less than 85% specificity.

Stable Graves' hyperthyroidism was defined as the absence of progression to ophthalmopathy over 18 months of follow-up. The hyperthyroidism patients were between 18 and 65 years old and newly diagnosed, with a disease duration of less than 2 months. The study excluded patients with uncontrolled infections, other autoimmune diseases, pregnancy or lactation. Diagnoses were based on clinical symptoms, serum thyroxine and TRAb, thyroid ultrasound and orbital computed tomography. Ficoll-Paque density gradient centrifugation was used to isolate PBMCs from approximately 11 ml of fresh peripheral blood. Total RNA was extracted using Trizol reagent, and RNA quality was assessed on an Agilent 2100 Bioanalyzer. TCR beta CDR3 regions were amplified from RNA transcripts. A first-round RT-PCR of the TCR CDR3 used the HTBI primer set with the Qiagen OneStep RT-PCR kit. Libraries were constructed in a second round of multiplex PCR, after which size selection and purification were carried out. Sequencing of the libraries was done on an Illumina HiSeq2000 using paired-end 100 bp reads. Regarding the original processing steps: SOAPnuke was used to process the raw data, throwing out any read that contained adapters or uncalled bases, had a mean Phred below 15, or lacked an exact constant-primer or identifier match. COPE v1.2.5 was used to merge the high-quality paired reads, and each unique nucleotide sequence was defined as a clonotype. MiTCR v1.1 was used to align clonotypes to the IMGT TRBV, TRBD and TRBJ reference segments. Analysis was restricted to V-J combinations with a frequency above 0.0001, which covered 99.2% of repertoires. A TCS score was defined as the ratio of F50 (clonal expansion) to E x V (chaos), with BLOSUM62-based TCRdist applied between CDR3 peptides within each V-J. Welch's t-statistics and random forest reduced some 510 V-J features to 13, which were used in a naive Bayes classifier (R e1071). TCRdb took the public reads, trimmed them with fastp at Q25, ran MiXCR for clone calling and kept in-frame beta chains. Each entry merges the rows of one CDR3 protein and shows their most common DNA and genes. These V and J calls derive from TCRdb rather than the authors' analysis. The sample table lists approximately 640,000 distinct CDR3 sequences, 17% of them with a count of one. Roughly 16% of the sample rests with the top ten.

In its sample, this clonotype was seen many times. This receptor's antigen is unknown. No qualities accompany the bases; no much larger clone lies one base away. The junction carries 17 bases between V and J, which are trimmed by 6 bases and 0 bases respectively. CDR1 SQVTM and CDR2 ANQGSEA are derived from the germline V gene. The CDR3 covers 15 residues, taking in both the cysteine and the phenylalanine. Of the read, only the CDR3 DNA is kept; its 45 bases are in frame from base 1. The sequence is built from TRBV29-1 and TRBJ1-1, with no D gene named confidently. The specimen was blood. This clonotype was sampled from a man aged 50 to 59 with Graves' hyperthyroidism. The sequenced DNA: TGCAGCGTCGCCTCGACAAGAACTTTGAACACTGAAGCTTTCTTT. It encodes CSVASTRTLNTEAFF.